These 29 T cell receptor beta chains were sequenced from one sample in a study of blood T cell repertoires in COVID-19. Using immunoSEQ multiplex PCR, the repertoire was profiled, and TCRdb retains in-frame clones only, with some absent. The sample gives 34,000 or so clones, over 70% of which show up once; approximately 31% is in the top ten. The sample consisted of peripheral blood. Source of these receptors: a man older than 75 with acute or convalescent COVID-19.

This clone was seen a single time. The chain recombines TRBV4-3 with TRBJ2-7; 8 nucleotides agree with TRBD1. Germline V CDR1 and CDR2: LGHNA, YSLEER. The CDR3 sequence is 15 residues long. Trimming took 3 bases from V and 3 from J; bases not matched to a gene: 7. CDR3 in DNA: TGCGCCAGCAGCCATGCAGGACAGGGAGGCTACGAGCAGTACTTC. This encodes CASSHAGQGGYEQYF.

Only a few counts were recorded for this clone. V gene TRBV5-5 combines with J gene TRBJ1-6; 7 nucleotides align to TRBD1. Germline V gene sequence: CDR1 SGHKS, CDR2 YYEKEE (reference sequence). The ends lost 0 bases at V and 14 bases at J; junction bases unmatched: 11. CDR3 length: 15 residues. This CDR3 reads CASSLEGRRGESLHF. Here the CDR3 DNA reads TGTGCCAGCAGCTTGGAAGGACGCAGGGGGGAGTCCCTCCACTTT.

This chain uses TRBV11-3 with TRBJ2-1, with TRBD1 matching over 11 bases. The germline gives CDR1 SGHNT, CDR2 YENEEA. The CDR3 is made up of 14 amino acids. Trimming cost V 5 bases and J 9 bases; bases outside gene matches: 6. CDR3 loop: CASSPRTGGSEQFF. The CDR3 DNA reads as TGTGCCAGCAGCCCCAGGACAGGGGGCAGTGAGCAGTTCTTC. The whole variable domain, remainder taken from reference TRBV11-3 and TRBJ2-1, is EAGVVQSPRYKIIEKKQPVAFWCNPISGHNTLYWYLQNLGQGPELLIRYENEEAVDDSQLPKDRFSAERLKGVDSTLKIQPAELGDSAVYLCASSPRTGGSEQFFGPGTRLTVL.

V and J are TRBV27 and TRBJ2-2; D possibly corresponds to TRBD2 (6 bases). The CDR3 has 13 amino acids. Trimming left V 4 bases short and J 7 bases short, with 10 bases between. The germline V gene has CDR1 MNHEY and CDR2 SMNVEV (reference sequence). The CDR3 sequence: CASSSVADGELFF. The CDR3 DNA follows: TGTGCCAGCAGTTCGGTAGCGGACGGGGAGCTGTTTTTT.

The chain employs TRBV6-1 and TRBJ1-1; D is possibly TRBD1 (6 bases). This CDR3 region has 14 residues. Germline V gene sequence: CDR1 MNHNS, CDR2 SASEGT. Trimming left V 2 bases short and J 6 bases short, with 13 bases between. The CDR3 region has the DNA TGTGCCAGCAGTGAATCAGGGGCTTTGGCTGAAGCTTTCTTT. Translating gives CASSESGALAEAFF.

The rearrangement joins TRBV27 to TRBJ1-1, with 7 bases identical to TRBD1. The CDR3 totals 15 residues. Trimming took 4 bases from V and 4 from J; bases not matched to a gene: 9. CDR1 is MNHEY and CDR2 is SMNVEV in the germline V gene (reference sequence). CDR3 in amino acids: CASSSRQGSGTEAFF. The CDR3 DNA reads TGTGCCAGCAGTTCCCGACAGGGTTCAGGCACTGAAGCTTTCTTT.

This clone was observed once. This chain connects TRBV29-1 to TRBJ1-1; TRBD1 aligns across 8 bases. The CDR3 is 14 amino acids. Germline lookup yields CDR1 SQVTM and CDR2 ANQGSEA. J gave up 3 bases and V 4 bases, and 7 bases lay outside the gene matches. The DNA of the CDR3 is TGCAGCGTTGTTAGGACAGGGTTCGACACTGAAGCTTTCTTT. Translating gives CSVVRTGFDTEAFF. Drawing the rest from reference TRBV29-1 and TRBJ1-1, the complete variable domain is SAVISQKPSRDICQRGTSLTIQCQVDSQVTMMFWYRQQPGQSLTLIATANQGSEATYESGFVIDKFPISRPNLTFSTLTVSNMSPEDSSIYLCSVVRTGFDTEAFFGQGTRLTVV.

The rearrangement uses TRBV29-1 and TRBJ2-1; possibly TRBD2 for D (5 bases). Germline CDR1 and CDR2: SQVTM and ANQGSEA. The CDR3 loop spans 15 amino acids. Trimming took 3 bases from V and 0 from J, leaving 12 bases between them. CDR3 region: CSVEFGESSYNEQFF. The DNA of the CDR3 is TGCAGCGTTGAGTTCGGGGAGAGCTCCTACAATGAGCAGTTCTTC.

The chain joins TRBV7-2 to TRBJ1-1; 9 nucleotides line up with TRBD1. The V segment lost 4 bases and the J segment 7 bases; nucleotides outside the gene matches: 10. The CDR3 is 15 residues long. Germline CDR1 reads SGHTA; CDR2 reads FQGNSA. CDR3 residues: CASSSLGQGRSEAFF. As DNA, the CDR3 is TGTGCCAGCAGCTCCCTTGGACAGGGGAGAAGTGAAGCTTTCTTT.

V gene TRBV14 combines with J gene TRBJ1-5, with 10 bases identical to TRBD1. CDR1 and CDR2 from the germline V gene are SGHDN and FVKESK. V lost 4 bases and J lost 9; bases outside the gene matches: 6. The CDR3 has 14 residues. CDR3 protein: CASSLGQGGWPQHF. The DNA for the CDR3 is TGTGCCAGCAGCCTCGGACAGGGGGGGTGGCCCCAGCATTTT.

Only a few counts were recorded for this clone. This chain joins TRBV5-5 and TRBJ1-1, with D maybe TRBD1 (5 bases). V was shortened by 5 bases and J by 10 bases, with 12 bases between the two germline ends. Germline assignment: CDR1 SGHKS and CDR2 YYEKEE (reference sequence). The CDR3 has 11 amino acids. Written as DNA, the CDR3 is TGTGCCAGCAGGAAGGACATTCGAGCTTTCTTT. Translation gives CASRKDIRAFF.

The chain uses TRBV27 and TRBJ2-7; TRBD2 might be the D (7 bases). Trimming took 8 bases from V and 1 from J, leaving 12 bases between them. From germline, CDR1 is MNHEY and CDR2 SMNVEV (reference sequence). The CDR3 length is 13 residues. This CDR3 is CASGGGTSYEQYF. The CDR3 DNA follows: TGTGCCAGCGGGGGGGGCACTTCCTACGAGCAGTACTTC.

The chain is built from TRBV2 and TRBJ2-5, with a weak D call TRBD2 (6 bases). Looked up from germline, CDR1 is SNHLY and CDR2 is FYNNEI. The CDR3 contains 17 residues. Trimming shortened V by 4 bases and J by 0 bases, and 18 bases separated the two germline ends. The CDR3 loop is CASSALVSGGYQETQYF. The CDR3 DNA reads as TGTGCCAGCAGTGCGCTTGTTAGCGGAGGGTACCAAGAGACCCAGTACTTC.

The chain links TRBV28 to TRBJ1-2; maybe TRBD1 (6 bases). Germline V gene sequence: CDR1 MDHEN, CDR2 SYDVKM. The CDR3 runs to 12 residues. Trimming took off 4 bases at V and 4 bases at J, with 7 bases between the two ends. The CDR3 spells CASSSGVYGYTF. CDR3 DNA: TGTGCCAGCAGTTCAGGGGTCTATGGCTACACCTTC.

V gene TRBV27 combines with J gene TRBJ2-7; 7 bases match TRBD1. Germline V gene sequence: CDR1 MNHEY, CDR2 SMNVEV (reference sequence). This CDR3 has 14 residues. V was clipped by 6 bases and J by 3 bases; unmatched bases: 8. In DNA form, the CDR3 reads TGTGCCAGCAGCTCGGGACAGAAACACTACGAGCAGTACTTC. It specifies CASSSGQKHYEQYF.

The chain couples TRBV7-3 to TRBJ2-2; no reliable D call. This CDR3 is 13 amino acids long. V was shortened by 6 bases and J by 7 bases, with 12 bases between the two germline ends. The germline V gene has CDR1 SGHTA and CDR2 FQGTGA. The CDR3 here is CASSLNGIGELFF. The CDR3 DNA reads TGTGCCAGCAGTCTAAACGGTATCGGGGAGCTGTTTTTT.

V and J are TRBV7-9 and TRBJ2-5, with TRBD2 as a possible D gene (6 bases). The length of the CDR3 is 15 residues. V was cut by 3 bases and J by 8 bases, with 19 bases left in between. Germline V gene data show CDR1 as SEHNR and CDR2 as FQNEAQ (reference sequence). The DNA for the CDR3 is TGTGCCAGCAGCTTCTCGGGGGATGGACCTCTAACCCAGTACTTC. It is translated as CASSFSGDGPLTQYF. The whole variable domain, filled in from reference TRBV7-9 and TRBJ2-5, reads DTGVSQNPRHKITKRGQNVTFRCDPISEHNRLYWYRQTLGQGPEFLTYFQNEAQLEKSRLLSDRFSAERPKGSFSTLEIQRTEQGDSAMYLCASSFSGDGPLTQYFGPGTRLLVL.

The chain is built from TRBV5-6 and TRBJ1-6; no clear D. Trimming stripped 0 bases from V and 3 bases from J, with 7 bases between. There are 15 residues in the CDR3. The germline gives CDR1 SGHDT, CDR2 YYEEEE. As DNA, the CDR3 is TGTGCCAGCAGCTTGGCTTCTTTCTATAATTCACCCCTCCACTTT. Translating it yields CASSLASFYNSPLHF.

The V and J genes are TRBV12-3 or TRBV12-4 and TRBJ2-1; 11 bases match TRBD2. V shed 1 base and J 15 bases; nucleotides not matched to a gene: 5. This CDR3 has 13 residues. Here the CDR3 DNA reads TGTGCCAGCAGTTTAGATAGCGGGGGGGACGGGTTCTTC. This codes for CASSLDSGGDGFF.

The gene calls are TRBV7-2 and TRBJ2-5, with TRBD1 identical over 8 bases. Trimming took 6 bases from V and 5 from J; bases not matched to a gene: 11. This CDR3 is 15 amino acids long. CDR1 is SGHTA and CDR2 is FQGNSA in the germline V gene. DNA for the CDR3: TGTGCCAGCAGGATCTCGGACAGGGTTTGGGAGACCCAGTACTTC. Its protein product is CASRISDRVWETQYF.

The V call is TRBV7-3, the J call TRBJ2-3; TRBD2 aligns across 7 bases. V lost 5 bases to trimming and J lost 2 bases; unmatched junction nucleotides: 7. CDR1 and CDR2 (germline): SGHTA, FQGTGA. This CDR3 is built from 15 residues. CDR3 amino acids: CASSASGVPTDTQYF. The CDR3 nucleotides read TGTGCCAGCAGCGCCAGCGGGGTCCCCACAGATACGCAGTATTTT.

This clone was detected only a few times. The V and J genes are TRBV20-1 and TRBJ2-3; D is unclear. With 5 bases removed from V and 9 bases from J, the gap between germline ends came to 9 bases. Germline CDR1 and CDR2: DFQATT and SNEGSKA (reference sequence). The CDR3 is made up of 10 amino acids. The CDR3 is CSALSETQYF. CDR3 bases: TGCAGTGCTTTGTCGGAGACGCAGTATTTT.

In DNA form, the CDR3 reads TGTGCCAGCAGCTTGGGTCCAGGGGGAGGCTACACCTTC. This codes for CASSLGPGGGYTF. V and J are TRBV11-1 and TRBJ1-2; 7 positions match TRBD1. Per germline, CDR1 SGHAT and CDR2 FQDESV (reference sequence). The J segment lost 8 bases and the V segment lost 3 bases, leaving 6 bases of the junction unmatched. This CDR3 contains 13 residues.

This clone showed up just once. The gene calls are TRBV2 and TRBJ1-1, with 8 positions matching TRBD1. The V gene end was trimmed by 5 bases and the J gene end by 7 bases; junction bases not matched to a gene: 12. CDR1 and CDR2 (germline): SNHLY, FYNNEI. CDR3 size: 15 residues. The CDR3 coding sequence is TGTGCCAGCAGTCCACGCGGACAGGGTATCGGTGAAGCTTTCTTT. Translating gives CASSPRGQGIGEAFF.

Only one count was recorded for this clone. This rearrangement joins TRBV18 to TRBJ2-3; 13 nucleotides align to TRBD2. Germline values: CDR1 KGHSH, CDR2 LQKENI. V gave up 2 bases and J gave up 6 bases; unmatched junction bases: 2. The CDR3 is made up of 15 amino acids. The CDR3, as DNA: TGTGCCAGCTCACCAGGGACTAGCGGGGTGGATACGCAGTATTTT. Amino acids: CASSPGTSGVDTQYF.

V gene TRBV28 combines with J gene TRBJ2-3, with 9 positions matching TRBD2. J was trimmed by 0 bases and V by 5 bases; bases with no gene match: 3. The germline CDR1 and CDR2 sequences are MDHEN and SYDVKM. The length of the CDR3 is 15 residues. The DNA for the CDR3 is TGTGCCAGCAGTGGGCGGGGGGGCAGCACAGATACGCAGTATTTT. It is translated as CASSGRGGSTDTQYF.

This clone has only a few counts. The chain's CDR3 is CASSSSGTRTQETQYF. Written as DNA, the CDR3 is TGTGCCAGCAGCTCCTCTGGGACTAGGACACAAGAGACCCAGTACTTC. The chain is built from TRBV7-9 and TRBJ2-5; 8 bases line up with TRBD2. CDR1 is SEHNR, CDR2 FQNEAQ, per germline (reference sequence). CDR3 length: 16 residues. Trimming removed 4 bases from V and 2 bases from J; junction bases left unmatched: 9. Combining the CDR3 with reference TRBV7-9 and TRBJ2-5 gives the whole variable domain DTGVSQNPRHKITKRGQNVTFRCDPISEHNRLYWYRQTLGQGPEFLTYFQNEAQLEKSRLLSDRFSAERPKGSFSTLEIQRTEQGDSAMYLCASSSSGTRTQETQYFGPGTRLLVL.

CDR3: CASSKGANQPQHF. Here the CDR3 DNA reads TGTGCCAGCAGCAAAGGGGCCAATCAGCCCCAGCATTTT. This chain links TRBV7-3 with TRBJ1-5, with D perhaps matching TRBD1 (5 bases). V was trimmed by 5 bases and J by 3 bases, leaving 8 bases between them. Germline V CDR1 and CDR2: SGHTA, FQGTGA. This CDR3 spans 13 amino acids.

This clone showed up many times. The genes are TRBV12-3 or TRBV12-4 and TRBJ2-3; D is possibly TRBD1 (6 bases). This CDR3 has 13 residues. Trimming cost V 6 bases and J 4 bases, with 11 bases left between them. CDR3 nucleotide sequence: TGTGCCAGCAGCTTACAGGGTCCAGATACGCAGTATTTT. Protein product: CASSLQGPDTQYF.